Below, 28 T cell receptor beta chains from the same sample are listed, as sequenced in a study of shared clonotypes between healthy human individuals. The method was immunoSEQ multiplex PCR; TCRdb's version includes in-frame clones alone and lacks a portion of them. The data contain over a million clones, roughly 97% of them seen just once; the ten biggest clones take up 0.95% to 1.5%. Sequencing was performed on naive CD4+ T cells sorted from blood. Subset indicated: CD45RA+ positively selected. The source is a man between 25 and 39 years old in good health.

The V and J genes are TRBV15 and TRBJ1-5; TRBD1 aligns across 11 bases. Trimming took 5 bases from V and 8 from J; bases not matched to a gene: 11. This CDR3 comprises 16 residues. Germline V lookup: CDR1 LNHNV, CDR2 YYDKDF (reference sequence). The DNA for the CDR3 is TGTGCCACCAGCGGGACGGACAGGGGGCATGGGAAGCCCCAGCATTTT. It specifies CATSGTDRGHGKPQHF. The whole variable domain, filled in from reference TRBV15 and TRBJ1-5, reads DAMVIQNPRYQVTQFGKPVTLSCSQTLNHNVMYWYQQKSSQAPKLLFHYYDKDFNNEADTPDNFQSRRPNTSFCFLDIRSPGLGDTAMYLCATSGTDRGHGKPQHFGDGTRLSIL.

V and J are TRBV11-3 and TRBJ2-2, with 7 bases lining up with TRBD2. Germline assignment: CDR1 SGHNT and CDR2 YENEEA. With 3 bases clipped from V and 3 bases from J, the junction kept 1 base outside the gene matches. This CDR3 spans 14 amino acids. This chain's CDR3 is CASSFGGYTGELFF. CDR3 nucleotide sequence: TGTGCCAGCAGCTTCGGGGGGTACACCGGGGAGCTGTTTTTT.

This chain joins TRBV4-3 and TRBJ2-5; weak D call: TRBD2 (5 bases). The germline V gene encodes CDR1 LGHNA and CDR2 YSLEER. Between the trimmed V and J ends, which lost 0 bases and 5 bases, there was a span of 13 bases. This CDR3 contains 15 residues. The CDR3 here is CASSQDGSSGETQYF. The CDR3 DNA sequence: TGCGCCAGCAGCCAAGATGGATCCTCGGGGGAGACCCAGTACTTC.

The chain combines TRBV23-1 with TRBJ1-2; D might be TRBD1 (5 bases). TRBV23-1 is an ORF for which the function is uncertain. V gave up 1 base and J gave up 8 bases, with 14 bases separating them. The CDR3 sequence is 14 residues long. For the CDR3, the DNA is TGCGCCAGCAGTCAATTTCCGGTTCAGGGCGGCTACACCTTC. Its protein is CASSQFPVQGGYTF.

The V call is TRBV25-1, the J call TRBJ2-7; weak D call: TRBD1 (5 bases). Trimming shortened V by 1 base and J by 5 bases, and 9 bases separated the two germline ends. The CDR3 runs to 13 residues. The germline V gene has CDR1 MGHDK and CDR2 SYGVNS. The CDR3, as DNA: TGTGCCAGCAGTGAATGGGGCACCCACGAGCAGTACTTC. Protein sequence: CASSEWGTHEQYF.

The rearrangement joins TRBV27 to TRBJ2-1; 12 bases are a match to TRBD2. V lost 6 bases, J lost 5 bases, and 8 bases stayed unmatched. The CDR3 loop spans 16 amino acids. Germline assignment: CDR1 MNHEY and CDR2 SMNVEV (reference sequence). The CDR3 spells CASRDGGLAGNNEQFF. The CDR3 coding sequence is TGTGCCAGCAGAGACGGGGGACTAGCGGGCAACAATGAGCAGTTCTTC.

The J gene is TRBJ2-4, the V gene TRBV5-4; D is unresolved. V was trimmed by 4 bases and J by 14 bases, leaving 22 bases between them. The CDR3 is 14 amino acids. Germline V gives CDR1 SGHNT, CDR2 YYREEE (reference sequence). CDR3 in DNA: TGTGCCAGCAGCCCTGAGTCCAGCCGTATGTATGAGTACTTC. As protein: CASSPESSRMYEYF.

The rearrangement links TRBV21-1 to TRBJ2-5; TRBD1, the D gene given by the table, was not confirmed from the DNA. TRBV21-1 is a pseudogene. The length of the CDR3 is 14 residues. CDR3 residues: CASSNGTGEETQYF. As DNA, the CDR3 is TGTGCCAGCAGCAACGGGACAGGGGAAGAGACCCAGTACTTC.

The V call is TRBV6-6, the J call TRBJ2-5, with D perhaps matching TRBD2 (6 bases). This CDR3 contains 15 residues. The germline V gene has CDR1 MNHNY and CDR2 SVGAGI (reference sequence). With 5 bases removed from V and 3 bases from J, the gap between germline ends came to 16 bases. The CDR3, as DNA: TGTGCCAGCAGTGCCCTGCGGGGAGTTAAAGAGACCCAGTACTTC. It yields the protein CASSALRGVKETQYF.

The chain is built from TRBV27 and TRBJ2-2, with 11 bases that match TRBD1. CDR1 and CDR2 (germline): MNHEY, SMNVEV (reference sequence). J lost 4 bases, V lost 5 bases, and 15 bases had no gene match. This CDR3 has 19 residues. DNA of the CDR3: TGTGCCAGCAGTCCGGACTGGACAGGGGGCTTCCGTGTCACCGGGGAGCTGTTTTTT. Its translation: CASSPDWTGGFRVTGELFF.

The chain has TRBV18 and TRBJ2-1; 15 bases are a match to TRBD2. V gave up 6 bases and J gave up 9 bases; unmatched junction bases: 9. The CDR3 is 16 residues long. Germline V gene data show CDR1 as KGHSH and CDR2 as LQKENI. The DNA of the CDR3 is TGTGCCAGCTCTGGCCAGGGACTAGCGGGAGGTAGTGAGCAGTTCTTC. Protein: CASSGQGLAGGSEQFF.

The CDR3 loop is CASSLEIHQVREQYF. CDR3 in DNA: TGTGCCAGCAGCTTAGAGATCCACCAGGTGCGGGAGCAGTACTTC. The chain is built from TRBV7-2 and TRBJ2-7; D gene ambiguous. V was cut by 1 base and J by 7 bases, with 17 bases left in between. The CDR3 loop spans 15 amino acids. Per germline, CDR1 SGHTA and CDR2 FQGNSA.

The chain combines TRBV29-1 with TRBJ2-1; D remains unclear. Trimming took 3 bases from V and 2 from J, leaving 8 bases between them. Germline V CDR1 and CDR2: SQVTM, ANQGSEA. The CDR3 runs 13 residues. The CDR3 DNA sequence: TGCAGCGTTGACCGGAGTCCCTACAATGAGCAGTTCTTC. Protein product: CSVDRSPYNEQFF.

The rearrangement joins TRBV19 to TRBJ2-2; D ambiguous. This CDR3 spans 12 amino acids. Germline CDR1 reads LNHDA; CDR2 reads SQIVND (reference sequence). V was trimmed by 7 bases and J by 1 base, leaving 4 bases between them. This chain's CDR3 is CASIGNTGELFF. CDR3 bases: TGTGCCAGTATTGGGAACACCGGGGAGCTGTTTTTT.

This clone was counted a single time. CDR3 in DNA: TGTGCCAGCAGCCCGGACAGGGACTTCACCGGGGAGCTGTTTTTT. Amino acid sequence: CASSPDRDFTGELFF. The V call is TRBV7-9, the J call TRBJ2-2; TRBD1 aligns across 8 bases. This CDR3 comprises 15 residues. Germline V gives CDR1 SEHNR, CDR2 FQNEAQ (reference sequence). The junction had 6 bases not matched to a gene; V was cut back by 5 bases and J by 4 bases.

This rearrangement joins TRBV19 to TRBJ2-1; tentatively, D is TRBD2 (6 bases). Trimming pared 3 bases from V and 6 bases from J, leaving 15 bases between. The CDR3 is 15 amino acids. CDR1 is LNHDA and CDR2 is SQIVND in the germline V gene (reference sequence). Here the CDR3 DNA reads TGTGCCAGTAGTATGTTTCCTAGCGCCATCAATGAGCAGTTCTTC. It is translated as CASSMFPSAINEQFF.

J is TRBJ2-1 and V is TRBV18; 11 nucleotides agree with TRBD2. The CDR3 contains 15 residues. The V gene end was trimmed by 3 bases and the J gene end by 7 bases; junction bases not matched to a gene: 5. Germline values: CDR1 KGHSH, CDR2 LQKENI. The CDR3 DNA is TGTGCCAGCTCACCTAGCGGGAGGGCCGAGAATGAGCAGTTCTTC. Translating gives CASSPSGRAENEQFF.

V usage is TRBV7-9 and J usage is TRBJ1-4; possibly TRBD1 for D (6 bases). Per the germline V gene, CDR1 is SEHNR and CDR2 is FQNEAQ (reference sequence). This CDR3 contains 16 residues. V lost 1 base to trimming and J lost 8 bases, with 17 bases between them. CDR3 sequence reads: CASSLGQTTGIEKLFF. CDR3 sequence (DNA): TGTGCCAGCAGCTTAGGCCAAACAACAGGGATCGAAAAACTGTTTTTT.

The genes are TRBV19 and TRBJ2-3; TRBD2 might be the D (6 bases). The CDR3 consists of 15 residues. V was clipped by 0 bases and J by 1 base, with 8 bases between them. Germline-derived CDR1 and CDR2 are LNHDA and SQIVND (reference sequence). The CDR3 loop is CASSIDPGGTDTQYF. For the CDR3, the DNA is TGTGCCAGTAGTATAGATCCGGGGGGCACAGATACGCAGTATTTT.

The V and J genes are TRBV29-1 and TRBJ2-4; D may be TRBD1 (7 bases). Germline V gene lookup returns CDR1 SQVTM and CDR2 ANQGSEA. The CDR3 is 15 amino acids. V was pared by 7 bases and J by 2 bases, with 18 bases between. The CDR3 bases are TGCAGCGCCGCGGCAGGGGGACTGACCAAAAACATTCAGTACTTC. It translates to CSAAAGGLTKNIQYF.

The table lists this clone with a few counts. The chain links TRBV7-9 to TRBJ2-7; 7 nucleotides align to TRBD2. Germline V CDR1 and CDR2: SEHNR, FQNEAQ (reference sequence). V was clipped by 1 base and J by 5 bases; unmatched bases: 5. CDR3 length: 14 amino acids. The CDR3 nucleotides read TGTGCCAGCAGCTTAGGTCCTAGCGGTGACGAGCAGTACTTC. Translation: CASSLGPSGDEQYF. Looking up the rest from reference TRBV7-9 and TRBJ2-7 gives the full variable domain: DTGVSQNPRHKITKRGQNVTFRCDPISEHNRLYWYRQTLGQGPEFLTYFQNEAQLEKSRLLSDRFSAERPKGSFSTLEIQRTEQGDSAMYLCASSLGPSGDEQYFGPGTRLTVT.

The chain joins TRBV28 to TRBJ2-7, with TRBD1 as a possible D gene (5 bases). The CDR3 covers 13 residues. V dropped 6 bases and J dropped 3 bases, with 12 bases sitting between them. Germline V gene lookup returns CDR1 MDHEN and CDR2 SYDVKM. The CDR3 spells CASRTHQGYEQYF. CDR3 bases: TGTGCCAGCAGAACCCACCAGGGCTACGAGCAGTACTTC.

This clone appeared once. The chain has TRBV5-4 and TRBJ1-4, with TRBD1 identical over 7 bases. CDR3 length: 14 residues. V shed 4 bases, J shed 6 bases, and the junction held 6 bases outside the gene matches. The V gene's germline CDR1 is SGHNT and CDR2 YYREEE (reference sequence). This CDR3 is CASSGPGTDEKLFF. The CDR3 bases are TGTGCCAGCAGCGGACCCGGGACAGATGAAAAACTGTTTTTT.

The J gene is TRBJ2-7, the V gene TRBV23-1; 9 nucleotides align to TRBD1. TRBV23-1 is sorted into the ORF group, with uncertain function. With V trimmed by 0 bases and J by 5 bases, 14 bases remained unmatched. The CDR3 is made up of 18 amino acids. This CDR3 reads CASSQSSPWDRDTHEQYF. The CDR3 DNA sequence: TGCGCCAGCAGTCAATCGTCACCTTGGGACAGGGACACCCACGAGCAGTACTTC.

The chain has TRBV2 and TRBJ2-5, with 8 bases fitting TRBD2. Trimming cost V 8 bases and J 1 base; bases outside gene matches: 3. CDR1 is SNHLY, CDR2 FYNNEI, per germline. The CDR3 consists of 13 residues. The CDR3 sequence: CASGGLAQETQYF. DNA for the CDR3: TGTGCCAGCGGAGGACTAGCCCAAGAGACCCAGTACTTC.

About this clone: Distinct nucleotide sequences in the sample also encode this CDR3. This CDR3 is CASSLGENTEAFF. CDR3 DNA: TGTGCCAGCAGCTTGGGAGAAAACACTGAAGCTTTCTTT. The V gene is TRBV5-4, the J gene TRBJ1-1; D is undetermined. The CDR3 loop spans 13 amino acids. V was clipped by 0 bases and J by 2 bases, with 5 bases between them. Germline CDR1 and CDR2: SGHNT and YYREEE (reference sequence).

The chain recombines TRBV4-3 with TRBJ2-3; 7 nucleotides agree with TRBD1. The CDR3 totals 15 residues. Germline CDR1 LGHNA, CDR2 YSLEER. V shed 1 base, J shed 2 bases, and the junction held 3 bases outside the gene matches. As DNA, the CDR3 is TGCGCCAGCAGCCAAGCAGGGGGTCTCACAGATACGCAGTATTTT. Translated, it gives CASSQAGGLTDTQYF.

This rearrangement joins TRBV28 to TRBJ2-3, with TRBD2 as a possible D gene (5 bases). This CDR3 has 14 amino acids. Germline CDR1 and CDR2: MDHEN and SYDVKM. V was trimmed by 3 bases and J by 0 bases, leaving 7 bases between them. As DNA, the CDR3 is TGTGCCAGCAGTTTGCGGGCCAGCACAGATACGCAGTATTTT. Residues: CASSLRASTDTQYF.